This T cell receptor (beta chain) was recovered during a study of glioma-infiltrating T cells listed by TCRdb under 2016. A note on the overall study: Low-grade gliomas were represented by WHO grade II oligodendrogliomas or astrocytomas, and glioblastomas were represented by WHO grade IV tumors that were sampled at initial rather than recurrent diagnosis. Glioma patients received dexamethasone for six or fewer days before surgery. For blood libraries, the target was 4.5- to 10-fold sequencing coverage of 900,000 to 1,000,000 peripheral T cells. The study sequenced TCR alpha- and beta-chain repertoires from glioma tissue, from non-neoplastic brain tissue and from matched peripheral blood mononuclear cells. To measure how far tissue and blood T-cell populations diverged, each tissue-infiltrating repertoire was compared against the peripheral blood repertoire of the same patient. Three low-grade glioma patients, several primary glioblastoma patients, and three non-glioma patients who contributed non-neoplastic brain tissue made up the paired cohort.

Compared with germline, V lacks 4 bases and J lacks 2 bases; bases without a gene match: 8. The CDR3 has 15 amino acids, counting the end cysteine and phenylalanine. Left in the record is the CDR3 DNA by itself, 45 bases read in frame from the first base. CDR1 is given as MDHEN and CDR2 as SYDVKM, both from the germline V gene. The iRepertoire nested amplicon-rescue multiplex PCR (arm-PCR) platform was used to amplify TCR alpha and beta CDR3 regions from RNA. The input for one-step reverse transcription and amplification was about 95-450 ng of either tissue mRNA or PBMC total RNA. Following bead purification, Illumina adapters were added by a secondary multiplex PCR, and the libraries were gel-purified between 200 and 400 bp. The libraries contained internal 6-nucleotide barcodes that were used for demultiplexing. Libraries were sequenced on an Illumina MiSeq with 2x220 or 2x250 nucleotide paired-end reads. From the authors' description of their analysis: FLASH 1.2.11 was used to merge paired reads, and BWA-MEM then aligned the reads to the GRCh37 human genome before TRA and TRB reads were extracted. V and J assignment used an IMGT-derived reference of cassette sequences and CDR3 motifs that included pseudogenes. Reads were translated in three frames, and productive CDR3s were defined as those with a C...FGXG motif and no stop codons. Clonotypes were defined as unique combinations of V-J cassette pair and CDR3 amino acid sequence. Hamming distance filtering was applied to reads, with thresholds set by the sequence error rate of each sample in mapped regions. Through fastp at Q25 and MiXCR, TCRdb rebuilt clones from the public reads, retaining in-frame beta chains. Rows with one shared CDR3 protein collapse into an entry with the most common genes and DNA. TCRdb's processing, not the authors' own work, is the source of the V and J calls. This sample gives 300,000 to 450,000 distinct CDR3 sequences in total; 41% of them show up just once. The ten biggest clones cover around 12% of the sample.

Broad study findings and their caveats: In non-neoplastic patients, VJ-independent divergence between tissue and blood fell below expectation, whereas in all gliomas, and especially in low-grade gliomas, the divergence rose above expectation. Patients with low tissue-blood divergence were marked by a signature set of shared blood CDR3 motifs, and that set was depleted in highly divergent patients. Group comparisons rested on small numbers: three non-neoplastic, three low-grade glioma and under ten glioblastoma patients. Only a very small number of CDR3 sequences turned up in both tissue and blood, a result put down to high CDR3 diversity combined with limited sampling.

For this clonotype: Its recognized antigen is unknown. The sample holds no much larger clone one base away, and base qualities are not on file.

Immediately after resection, surgical brain or tumor specimens were cryofrozen in liquid nitrogen, and peripheral blood cells were collected at the same time. Sequenced material: glioma tissue, nonneoplastic brain tissue, or PBMCs (not recorded which). The chain joins TRBV28 to TRBJ2-7; 7 of the junction bases match TRBD1. The clonotype was recovered from a human donor with low-grade glioma or glioblastoma, undergoing nonglioma brain surgery, or in good health (not recorded which). The DNA sequence is TGTGCCAGCAGTTCCCTCGGACAGGTCCCCTACGAGCAGTACTTC. It specifies CASSSLGQVPYEQYF.